This TCR beta chain derives from a study of CD8+ T cells in alopecia areata. Study context: Among treated patients, oral tofacitinib was administered at 5 to 10 mg twice daily.

Extraction and reverse transcription of RNA yielded cDNA as the sequencing template. Profiling relied on immunoSEQ multiplex PCR, and the TCRdb table lists in-frame clones only, not all of them. The top ten clones hold around 24% of a sample with approximately 54,000 clones, around 97% of them seen once. Germline CDR1 SNHLY, CDR2 FYNNEI. Trimming took 4 bases from V and 7 from J, leaving 8 bases between them. This CDR3 is 12 amino acids long. Both peripheral blood and punch biopsies of lesional scalp skin were obtained from patients who had alopecia areata. Cell sorting was applied to PBMCs, and CD4+ and CD8+ T cells were collected.

The J gene is TRBJ2-4, the V gene TRBV2; D may correspond to TRBD1 or TRBD2 (5 bases each). The origin of this receptor is a human donor with alopecia areata. This material consisted of CD8+ T cells sorted from blood, taken at week 0. The CDR3 loop is CASSGGWNIQYF. The CDR3 DNA is TGTGCCAGCAGTGGGGGGTGGAACATTCAGTACTTC. Filled out from reference TRBV2 and TRBJ2-4, the complete variable domain reads EPEVTQTPSHQVTQMGQEVILRCVPISNHLYFYWYRQILGQKVEFLVSFYNNEISEKSEIFDDQFSVERPDGSNFTLKIRSTKLEDSAMYFCASSGGWNIQYFGAGTRLSVL.